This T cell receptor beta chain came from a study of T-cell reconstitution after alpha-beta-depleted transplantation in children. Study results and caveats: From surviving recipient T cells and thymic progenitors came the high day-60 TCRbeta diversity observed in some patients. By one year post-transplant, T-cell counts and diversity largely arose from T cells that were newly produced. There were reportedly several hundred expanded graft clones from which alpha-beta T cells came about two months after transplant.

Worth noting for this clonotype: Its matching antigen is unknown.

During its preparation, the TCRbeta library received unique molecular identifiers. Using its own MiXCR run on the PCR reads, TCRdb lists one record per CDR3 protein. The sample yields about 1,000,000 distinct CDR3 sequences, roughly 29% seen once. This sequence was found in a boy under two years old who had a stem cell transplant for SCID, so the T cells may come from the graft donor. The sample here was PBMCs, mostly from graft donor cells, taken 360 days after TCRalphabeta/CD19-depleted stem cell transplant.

As DNA, the CDR3 is TGTGCCAGCAGCCTCGGTCGGGGGGGGTTGCAAGAGACCCAGTACTTC. It yields the protein CASSLGRGGLQETQYF. V usage is TRBV3-1 and J usage is TRBJ2-5; TRBD2 matches 8 bases. CDR1 is LGHDT and CDR2 is YNNKEL in the germline V gene (reference sequence). This CDR3 comprises 16 residues. V shed 4 bases and J 2 bases; nucleotides not matched to a gene: 9.